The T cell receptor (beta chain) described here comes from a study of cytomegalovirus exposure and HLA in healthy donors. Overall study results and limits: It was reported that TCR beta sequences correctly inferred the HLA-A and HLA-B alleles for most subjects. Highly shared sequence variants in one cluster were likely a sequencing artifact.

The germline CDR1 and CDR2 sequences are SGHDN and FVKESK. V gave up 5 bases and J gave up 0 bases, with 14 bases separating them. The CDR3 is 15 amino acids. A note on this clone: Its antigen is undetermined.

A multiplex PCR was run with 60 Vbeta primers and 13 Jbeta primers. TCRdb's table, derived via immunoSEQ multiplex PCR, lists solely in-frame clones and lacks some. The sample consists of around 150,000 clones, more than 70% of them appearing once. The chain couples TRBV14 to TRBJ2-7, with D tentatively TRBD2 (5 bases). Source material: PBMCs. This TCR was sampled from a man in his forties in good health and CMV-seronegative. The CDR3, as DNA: TGTGCCAGCAGCACTAGACAAAGAAGCTCCTACGAGCAGTACTTC. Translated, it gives CASSTRQRSSYEQYF.